This is a list of T cell receptor beta chains from one sample in a study of blood T cell repertoires in COVID-19. Repertoires were generated with immunoSEQ multiplex PCR, while TCRdb's copy carries only in-frame clones and drops some. The data hold 200,000 to 250,000 clones, with roughly 89% observed a single time. The sequenced sample consisted of PBMCs or T cells enriched from blood (not recorded which). Receptors were obtained from a woman aged 40 to 49 who had recovered from COVID-19. Each CDR3 is given with its conserved first and last residue. The D gene is left open where the match is weak. Not every row has a clone size; where given, it reads once, few, many or a size class.

V: TRBV7-3
size: .
J: TRBJ2-1
D: .
DNA: TGTGCCAGCAGTCATGGACAGCGAAGCTCCTACAATGAGCAGTTCTTC
CDR3: CASSHGQRSSYNEQFF

V: TRBV28
size: .
J: TRBJ1-1
D: TRBD1
DNA: TGTGCCAGCAGTTCCACTGGGGACAGGGCCTCCCTTAGGACTGAAGCTTTCTTT
CDR3: CASSSTGDRASLRTEAFF

V: TRBV18
size: .
J: TRBJ1-2
D: TRBD1
DNA: TGTGCCAGCTCCCCTGGACAGGGTGAGGATGGCTACACCTTC
CDR3: CASSPGQGEDGYTF

V: TRBV5-1
size: .
J: TRBJ2-2
D: TRBD1
DNA: TGCGCCAGCAGCCCCTGGACAGGCGGCGGGGAGCTGTTTTTT
CDR3: CASSPWTGGGELFF

V: TRBV7-9
size: .
J: TRBJ2-7
D: TRBD1
DNA: TGTGCCAGCAGCCATGACAGGGGGCTTCCCTACGAGCAGTACTTC
CDR3: CASSHDRGLPYEQYF

V: TRBV4-1
size: .
J: TRBJ2-7
D: .
DNA: TGCGCCAGCAGCCAAGAACCCGCCGTAGGGGCCTCCTACGAGCAGTACTTC
CDR3: CASSQEPAVGASYEQYF

V: TRBV5-1
size: once
J: TRBJ2-3
D: .
DNA: TGCGCCAGCAGCAGGGAGTCCACAGATACGCAGTATTTT
CDR3: CASSRESTDTQYF

V: TRBV6-5
size: .
J: TRBJ1-2
D: .
DNA: TGTGCCAGCAGTCGGGGGGAGGAGAACTATGGCTACACCTTC
CDR3: CASSRGEENYGYTF

V: TRBV11-2
size: many
J: TRBJ2-7
D: .
DNA: TGTGCCAGCAGCCCCCTGACCGAACTTTTACTACGTGAGCAGTACTTC
CDR3: CASSPLTELLLREQYF

V: TRBV5-6
size: .
J: TRBJ2-2
D: TRBD2
DNA: TGTGCCAGCAGCCCGCTAGGACTAGCGGATTTCACCGGGGAGCTGTTTTTT
CDR3: CASSPLGLADFTGELFF

V: TRBV3-1/TRBV3-2
size: .
J: TRBJ2-7
D: TRBD1
DNA: TGTGCCAGCAGCCAAGATGACAGGGAATACGAGCAGTACTTC
CDR3: CASSQDDREYEQYF

V: TRBV28
size: many
J: TRBJ2-5
D: TRBD2
DNA: TGTGCCAGCAGTCCCCGGACTAGCGGGAGGGGAATGGCCCAGTACTTC
CDR3: CASSPRTSGRGMAQYF

V: TRBV6-4
size: once
J: TRBJ2-1
D: TRBD2
DNA: TGTGCCAGCAGTGACTCGATACTAGCGGGAGTCCATGAGCAGTTCTTC
CDR3: CASSDSILAGVHEQFF

V: TRBV6-5
size: few
J: TRBJ1-2
D: TRBD1
DNA: TGTGCCAGCAGACGATCTGGACAGGGGGTTGATGGCTACACCTTC
CDR3: CASRRSGQGVDGYTF

V: TRBV9
size: .
J: TRBJ1-1
D: TRBD1
DNA: TGTGCCAGCAGCGCGGTACAGACAGGGGGCCTTGAAGCTTTCTTT
CDR3: CASSAVQTGGLEAFF

V: TRBV2
size: .
J: TRBJ1-5
D: TRBD1
DNA: TGTGCCAGCCACCTCACAGGGGGAGTCAGCAATCAGCCCCAGCATTTT
CDR3: CASHLTGGVSNQPQHF

V: TRBV3-1/TRBV3-2
size: .
J: TRBJ2-1
D: .
DNA: TGTGCCAGCAGCCAAGTCCGCCTAGCCCCCTCGTTCTTC
CDR3: CASSQVRLAPSFF

V: TRBV28
size: many
J: TRBJ1-6
D: TRBD1
DNA: TGTGCCAGCAGTTTATGGGACAGGGACGGCGGTGGCTATAATTCACCCCTCCACTTT
CDR3: CASSLWDRDGGGYNSPLHF

V: TRBV3-1/TRBV3-2
size: .
J: TRBJ2-5
D: TRBD1
DNA: TGTGCCAGCAGCCATCTAGCCCAGGGGGCAAGGGGGCAAGAGACCCAGTACTTC
CDR3: CASSHLAQGARGQETQYF

V: TRBV18
size: .
J: TRBJ2-2
D: TRBD2
DNA: TGTGCCAGCCTCAGCGGGAGCTACACCGGGGAGCTGTTTTTT
CDR3: CASLSGSYTGELFF

V: TRBV19
size: .
J: TRBJ1-2
D: .
DNA: TGTGCCAGTAGTGAGGCAGGGAAGGGCTATGGCTACACCTTC
CDR3: CASSEAGKGYGYTF

V: TRBV7-9
size: .
J: TRBJ1-1
D: .
DNA: TGTGCCAGCAGCTTAGCTACAGGGTTCGTCCCTGAAGCTTTCTTT
CDR3: CASSLATGFVPEAFF

V: TRBV9
size: once
J: TRBJ2-1
D: TRBD2
DNA: TGTGCCAGCAGCGTAGCTATGGCTAGCGGGAGTTATGAGCAGTTCTTC
CDR3: CASSVAMASGSYEQFF

V: TRBV27
size: .
J: TRBJ2-5
D: TRBD2
DNA: TGTGCCAGCAGTTTATTCGGATGGGTTAGAGCGGGAGGGCCCCCAGAGACCCAGTACTTC
CDR3: CASSLFGWVRAGGPPETQYF

V: TRBV5-5
size: many
J: TRBJ2-2
D: TRBD1
DNA: TGTGCCAGCAGCTTGGCGGGGCGCAGGGGGCATGACACCGGGGAGCTGTTTTTT
CDR3: CASSLAGRRGHDTGELFF

V: TRBV10-3
size: .
J: TRBJ1-2
D: .
DNA: TGTGCCATCAGTGATGCGGGATCTACCTACTATGGCTACACCTTC
CDR3: CAISDAGSTYYGYTF

V: TRBV6-1
size: once
J: TRBJ1-6
D: .
DNA: TGTGCCAGCAGTGAAGCGCTGGCGGCAAGCTCCTATAATTCACCCCTCCACTTT
CDR3: CASSEALAASSYNSPLHF

V: TRBV27
size: .
J: TRBJ2-5
D: .
DNA: TGTGCCAGCAGTTTATTGACAGAAGAGACCCAGTACTTC
CDR3: CASSLLTEETQYF